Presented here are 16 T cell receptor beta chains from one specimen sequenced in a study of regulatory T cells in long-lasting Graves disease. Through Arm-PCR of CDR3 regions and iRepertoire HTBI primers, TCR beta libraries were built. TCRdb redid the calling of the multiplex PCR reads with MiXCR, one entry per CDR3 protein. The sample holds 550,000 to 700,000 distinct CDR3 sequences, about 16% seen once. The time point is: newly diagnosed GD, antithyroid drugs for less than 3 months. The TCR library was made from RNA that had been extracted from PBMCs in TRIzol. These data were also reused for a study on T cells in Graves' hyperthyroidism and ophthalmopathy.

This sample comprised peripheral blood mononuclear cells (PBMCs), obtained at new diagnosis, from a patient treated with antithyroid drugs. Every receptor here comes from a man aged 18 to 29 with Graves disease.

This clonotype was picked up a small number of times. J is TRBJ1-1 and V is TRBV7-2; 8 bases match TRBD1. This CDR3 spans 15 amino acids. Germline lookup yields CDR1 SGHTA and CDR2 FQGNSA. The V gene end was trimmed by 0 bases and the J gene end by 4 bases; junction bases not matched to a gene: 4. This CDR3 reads CASSLAPGGGTEAFF. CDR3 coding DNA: TGTGCCAGCAGCTTAGCCCCAGGGGGCGGCACTGAAGCTTTCTTT.

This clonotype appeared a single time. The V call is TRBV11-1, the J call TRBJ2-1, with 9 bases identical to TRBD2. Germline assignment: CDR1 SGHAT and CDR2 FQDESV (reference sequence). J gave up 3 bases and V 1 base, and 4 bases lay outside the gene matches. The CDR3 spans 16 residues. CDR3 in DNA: TGTGCCAGCAGCTTAGGACTAGCGGCCCTCTACAATGAGCAGTTCTTC. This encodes CASSLGLAALYNEQFF.

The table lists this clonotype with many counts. CDR3 DNA sequence: TGTGCCGGTATGGACAGGGCTCTCTATGGCTACACCTTC. Translation: CAGMDRALYGYTF. The genes are TRBV30 and TRBJ1-2; TRBD1 matches at 8 bases. V lost 8 bases and J lost 4; bases outside the gene matches: 9. The germline CDR1 and CDR2 sequences are GTSNPN and SVGIG (reference sequence). The CDR3 is made up of 13 amino acids. Full variable domain (remainder filled in from reference TRBV30 and TRBJ1-2): SQTIHQWPATLVQPVGSPLSLECTVEGTSNPNLYWYRQAAGRGLQLLFYSVGIGQISSEVPQNLSASRPQDRQFILSSKKLLLSDSGFYLCAGMDRALYGYTFGSGTRLTVV.

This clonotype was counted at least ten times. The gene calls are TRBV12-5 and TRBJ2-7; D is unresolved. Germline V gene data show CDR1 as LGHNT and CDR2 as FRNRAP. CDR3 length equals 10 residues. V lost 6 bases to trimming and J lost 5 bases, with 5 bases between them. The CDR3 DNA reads TGTGCTAGTGGCCTGCACGAGCAGTACTTC. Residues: CASGLHEQYF.

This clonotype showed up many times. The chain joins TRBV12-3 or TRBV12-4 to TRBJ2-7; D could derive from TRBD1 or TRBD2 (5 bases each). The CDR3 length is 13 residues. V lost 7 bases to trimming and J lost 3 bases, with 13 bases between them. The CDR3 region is CASMTSGSYEQYF. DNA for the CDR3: TGTGCCAGCATGACTTCAGGGAGCTACGAGCAGTACTTC.

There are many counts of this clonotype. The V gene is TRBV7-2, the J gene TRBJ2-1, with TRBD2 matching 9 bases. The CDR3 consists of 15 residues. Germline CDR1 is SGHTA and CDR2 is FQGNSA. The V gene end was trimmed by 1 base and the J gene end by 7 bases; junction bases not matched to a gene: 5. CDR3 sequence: CASSLGGTSPNEQFF. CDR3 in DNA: TGTGCCAGCAGCTTAGGAGGGACTAGCCCTAATGAGCAGTTCTTC. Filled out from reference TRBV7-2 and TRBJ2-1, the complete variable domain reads GAGVSQSPSNKVTEKGKDVELRCDPISGHTALYWYRQSLGQGLEFLIYFQGNSAPDKSGLPSDRFSAERTGGSVSTLTIQRTQQEDSAVYLCASSLGGTSPNEQFFGPGTRLTVL.

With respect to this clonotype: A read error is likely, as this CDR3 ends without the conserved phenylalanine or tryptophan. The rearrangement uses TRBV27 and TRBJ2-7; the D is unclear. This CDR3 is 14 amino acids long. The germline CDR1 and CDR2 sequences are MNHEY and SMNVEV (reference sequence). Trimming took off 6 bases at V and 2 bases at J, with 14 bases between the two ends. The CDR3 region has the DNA TGTGCCAGCAGACTAACACACGGACCCTACGAGCAGTACCTC. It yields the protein CASRLTHGPYEQYL.

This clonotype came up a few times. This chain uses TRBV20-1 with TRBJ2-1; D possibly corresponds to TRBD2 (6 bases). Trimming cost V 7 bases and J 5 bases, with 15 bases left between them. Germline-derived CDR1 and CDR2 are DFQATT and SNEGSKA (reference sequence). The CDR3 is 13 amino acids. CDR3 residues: CSGAPGLDNEQFF. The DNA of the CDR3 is TGCAGTGGGGCCCCGGGACTTGACAATGAGCAGTTCTTC.

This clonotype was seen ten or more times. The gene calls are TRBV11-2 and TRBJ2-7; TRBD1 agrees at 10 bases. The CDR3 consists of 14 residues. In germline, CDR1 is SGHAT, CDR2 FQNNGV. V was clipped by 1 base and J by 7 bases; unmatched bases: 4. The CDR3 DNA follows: TGTGCCAGCAGCTTAGGACAGGGGGCGCGGGAGCAGTACTTC. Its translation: CASSLGQGAREQYF.

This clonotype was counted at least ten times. In DNA, the CDR3 is TGTGCCAGCTCACCCCGGATAAACACTGAAGCTTTCTTT. As protein: CASSPRINTEAFF. The chain uses TRBV18 and TRBJ1-1; D is uncertain. Germline V CDR1 and CDR2: KGHSH, LQKENI. Trimming removed 3 bases from V and 2 bases from J, with 7 bases in between. The CDR3 runs to 13 residues.

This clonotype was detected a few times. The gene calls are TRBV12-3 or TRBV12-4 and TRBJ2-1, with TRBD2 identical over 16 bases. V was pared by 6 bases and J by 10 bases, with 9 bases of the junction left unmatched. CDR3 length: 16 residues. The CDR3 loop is CASSPRGTSGRGEQFF. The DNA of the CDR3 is TGTGCCAGCAGCCCCCGGGGGACTAGCGGGAGGGGGGAGCAGTTCTTC.

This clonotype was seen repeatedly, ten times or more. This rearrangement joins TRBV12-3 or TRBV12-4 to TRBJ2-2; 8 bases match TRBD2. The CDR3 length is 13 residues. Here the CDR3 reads CAFRGGRTGELFF. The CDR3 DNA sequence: TGTGCTTTTCGGGGGGGGCGCACCGGGGAGCTGTTTTTT.

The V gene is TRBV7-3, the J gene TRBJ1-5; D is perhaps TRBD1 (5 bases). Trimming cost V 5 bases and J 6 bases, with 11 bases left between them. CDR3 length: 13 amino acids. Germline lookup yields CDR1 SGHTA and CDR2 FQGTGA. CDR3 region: CASSVGGGQPQHF. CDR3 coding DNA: TGTGCCAGCAGCGTCGGGGGGGGTCAGCCCCAGCATTTT.

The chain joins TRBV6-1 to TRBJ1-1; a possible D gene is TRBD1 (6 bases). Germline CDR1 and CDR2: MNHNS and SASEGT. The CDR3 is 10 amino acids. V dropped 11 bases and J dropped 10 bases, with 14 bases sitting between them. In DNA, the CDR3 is TGTGCCGCGGGGGGGCTGTCAGCTTTCTTT. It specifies CAAGGLSAFF.

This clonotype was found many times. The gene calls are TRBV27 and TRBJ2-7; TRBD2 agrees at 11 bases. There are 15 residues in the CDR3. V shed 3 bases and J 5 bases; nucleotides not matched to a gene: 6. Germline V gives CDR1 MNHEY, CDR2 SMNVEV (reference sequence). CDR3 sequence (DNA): TGTGCCAGCAGTTTCGGTAGCGGGAGGGTAAACGAGCAGTACTTC. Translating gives CASSFGSGRVNEQYF.

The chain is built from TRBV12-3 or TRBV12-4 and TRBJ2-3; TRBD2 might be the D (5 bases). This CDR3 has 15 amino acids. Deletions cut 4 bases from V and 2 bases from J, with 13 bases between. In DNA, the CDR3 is TGTGCCAGCAGTTCAGACTATCCACTCACAGATACGCAGTATTTT. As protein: CASSSDYPLTDTQYF.